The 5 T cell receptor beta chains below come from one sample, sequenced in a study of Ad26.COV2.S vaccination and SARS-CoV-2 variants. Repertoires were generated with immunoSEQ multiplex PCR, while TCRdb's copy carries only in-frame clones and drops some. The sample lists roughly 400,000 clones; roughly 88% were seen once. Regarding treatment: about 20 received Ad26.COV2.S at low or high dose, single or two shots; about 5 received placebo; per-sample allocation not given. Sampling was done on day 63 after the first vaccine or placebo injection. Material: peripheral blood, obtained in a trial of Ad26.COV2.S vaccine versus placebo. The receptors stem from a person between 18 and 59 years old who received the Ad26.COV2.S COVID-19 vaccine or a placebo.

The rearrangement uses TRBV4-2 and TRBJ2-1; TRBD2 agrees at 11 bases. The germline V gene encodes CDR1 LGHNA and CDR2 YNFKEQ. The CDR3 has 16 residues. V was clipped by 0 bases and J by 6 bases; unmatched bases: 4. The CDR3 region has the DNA TGTGCCAGCAGCCAAGATACACTAGCGGGGGCCAATGAGCAGTTCTTC. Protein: CASSQDTLAGANEQFF.

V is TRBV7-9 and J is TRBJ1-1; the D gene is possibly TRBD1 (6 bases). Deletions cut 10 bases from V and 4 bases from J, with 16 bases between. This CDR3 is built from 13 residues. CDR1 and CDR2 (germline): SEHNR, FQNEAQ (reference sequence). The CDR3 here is CATEQGVGTEAFF. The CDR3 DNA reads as TGTGCCACCGAACAGGGAGTGGGCACTGAAGCTTTCTTT.

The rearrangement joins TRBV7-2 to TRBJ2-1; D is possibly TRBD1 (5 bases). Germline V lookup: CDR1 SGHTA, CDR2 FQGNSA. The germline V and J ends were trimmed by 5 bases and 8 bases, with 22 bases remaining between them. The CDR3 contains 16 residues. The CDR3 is CASSQTHPDTRDEQFF. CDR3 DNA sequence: TGTGCCAGCAGCCAAACCCATCCGGACACCAGAGATGAGCAGTTCTTC.

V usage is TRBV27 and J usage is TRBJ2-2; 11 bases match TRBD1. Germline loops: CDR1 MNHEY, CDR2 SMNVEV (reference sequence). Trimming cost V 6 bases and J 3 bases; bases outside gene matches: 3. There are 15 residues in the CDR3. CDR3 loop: CASRRTGGDTGELFF. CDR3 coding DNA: TGTGCCAGCAGACGGACAGGGGGCGACACCGGGGAGCTGTTTTTT.

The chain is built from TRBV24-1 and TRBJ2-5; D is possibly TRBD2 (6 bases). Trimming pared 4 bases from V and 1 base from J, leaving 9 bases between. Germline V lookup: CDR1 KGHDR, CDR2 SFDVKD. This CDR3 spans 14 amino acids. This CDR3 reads CATSEPAGQETQYF. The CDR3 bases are TGTGCCACCAGTGAACCAGCGGGCCAAGAGACCCAGTACTTC.